This entry describes one TCR beta chain. Using immunoSEQ multiplex PCR, the repertoire was profiled, and TCRdb retains in-frame clones only, with some absent. The repertoire holds roughly 5,000 clones, with over 75% as singletons. The sample is drawn from a study of PD-1 blockade in classical Hodgkin lymphoma. As to time point: newly diagnosed, previously untreated cHL patient sample. Magnetic negative selection, applied to thawed PBMCs, was used to isolate the CD8+ T cells. Between the trimmed V and J ends, which lost 1 base and 8 bases, there was a span of 14 bases. The CDR3 loop spans 14 amino acids. CDR1 is SGHVS, CDR2 FNYEAQ, per germline.

Sample: CD8+ T cells from blood. The V call is TRBV7-6, the J call TRBJ1-1, with unresolved D. This clonotype was obtained from a human donor with classical Hodgkin lymphoma. CDR3 coding DNA: TGTGCCAGCAGCTTAGTTACTGGAGGACTCGAAGCTTTCTTT. It translates to CASSLVTGGLEAFF.